This section outlines one T cell receptor beta chain sequence together with its context. Its specificity is unknown. Repertoires were generated with immunoSEQ multiplex PCR, while TCRdb's copy carries only in-frame clones and drops some. This table has 30,000 to 45,000 clones, nearly 95% appearing once. Deletions cut 1 base from V and 2 bases from J, with 11 bases between. This CDR3 has 15 residues. Germline V gene lookup returns CDR1 MGHRA and CDR2 YSYEKL. The sample originates from a study of graft-versus-host responses after intestinal transplantation. Turning to the study itself: Transplantation in recipients was multivisceral, liver-intestinal, or isolated intestinal. Anti-thymocyte globulin was used for induction in all recipients, who then took tacrolimus and steroids for around 3 years. Findings of the study overall: HvG clone declines early post-transplant were associated with peak circulating GvH levels. Graft-donor T cell macrochimerism in patients accompanied high graft-versus-host to host-versus-graft clonal ratios in allografts.

The sequencing used unstimulated CD8+ T cells sorted from spleen or lymph node cells, collected before transplant. The rearrangement uses TRBV4-1 and TRBJ2-5; D possibly corresponds to TRBD2 (6 bases). This receptor was taken from a human donor who was the organ donor for an intestinal transplant. CDR3 protein: CASSQGRGLQETQYF. The CDR3 region has the DNA TGCGCCAGCAGCCAAGGGAGGGGTTTACAAGAGACCCAGTACTTC.